The clone carrying this TCR beta chain has a handful of counts. Exclusion of a patient followed from autoimmune disease history or systemic immunosuppression. The protocol was immunoSEQ multiplex PCR, while the TCRdb copy is restricted to in-frame clones and leaves out a portion. Among tens of thousands of clones listed, 80% to 85% were seen once. This record belongs to a study of OX40 agonist ivuxolimab in advanced cancers. The germline CDR1 and CDR2 sequences are SEHNR and FQNEAQ (reference sequence). The CDR3 covers 16 residues. With 5 bases clipped from V and 4 bases from J, the junction kept 11 bases outside the gene matches.

Sequencing used CD4+ or CD8+ T cells sorted from blood, obtained in a trial of the OX40 agonist ivuxolimab. The receptor comes from an adult with an advanced solid tumor such as melanoma, head and neck, liver or kidney cancer. The chain has TRBV7-9 and TRBJ2-3; 8 bases are shared with TRBD2. Written as DNA, the CDR3 is TGTGCCAGCAGCGCCCAAGATCGGGGGGGCGCAGATACGCAGTATTTT. As protein: CASSAQDRGGADTQYF.